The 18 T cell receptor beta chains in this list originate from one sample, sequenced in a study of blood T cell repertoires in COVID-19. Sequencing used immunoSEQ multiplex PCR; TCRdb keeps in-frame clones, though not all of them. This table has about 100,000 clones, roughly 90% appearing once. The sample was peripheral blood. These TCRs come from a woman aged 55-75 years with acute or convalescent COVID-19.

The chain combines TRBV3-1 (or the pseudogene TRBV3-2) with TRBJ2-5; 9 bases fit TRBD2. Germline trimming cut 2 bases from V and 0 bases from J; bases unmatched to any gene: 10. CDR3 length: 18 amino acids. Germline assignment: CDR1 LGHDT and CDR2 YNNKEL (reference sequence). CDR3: CASSQHAGGPTYQETQYF. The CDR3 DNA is TGTGCCAGCAGCCAACATGCGGGAGGGCCTACGTACCAAGAGACCCAGTACTTC.

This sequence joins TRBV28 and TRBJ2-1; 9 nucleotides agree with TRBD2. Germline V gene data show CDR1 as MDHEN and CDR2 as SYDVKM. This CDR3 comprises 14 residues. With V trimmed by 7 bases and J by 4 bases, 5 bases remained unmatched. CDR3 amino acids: CASIMTSGYNEQFF. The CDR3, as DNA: TGTGCCAGCATAATGACTAGCGGTTACAATGAGCAGTTCTTC.

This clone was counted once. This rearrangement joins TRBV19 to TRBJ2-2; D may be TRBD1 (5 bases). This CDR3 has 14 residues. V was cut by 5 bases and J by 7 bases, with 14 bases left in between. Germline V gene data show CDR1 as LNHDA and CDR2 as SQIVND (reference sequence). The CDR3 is CASSPAGLGGELFF. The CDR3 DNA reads TGTGCCAGTAGTCCGGCAGGGTTGGGCGGGGAGCTGTTTTTT.

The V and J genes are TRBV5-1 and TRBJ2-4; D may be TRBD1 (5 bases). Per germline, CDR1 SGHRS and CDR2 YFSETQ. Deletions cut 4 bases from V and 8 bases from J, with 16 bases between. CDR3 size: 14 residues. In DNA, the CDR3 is TGCGCCAGCAGCGACCTTAAGGGGCAGGACATTCAGTACTTC. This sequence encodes CASSDLKGQDIQYF.

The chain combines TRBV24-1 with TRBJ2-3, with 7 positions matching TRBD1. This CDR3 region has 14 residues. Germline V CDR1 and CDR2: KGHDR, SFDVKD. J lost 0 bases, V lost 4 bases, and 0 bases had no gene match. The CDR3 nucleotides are TGTGCCACCAGTGAACAGGGGAGCACAGATACGCAGTATTTT. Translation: CATSEQGSTDTQYF.

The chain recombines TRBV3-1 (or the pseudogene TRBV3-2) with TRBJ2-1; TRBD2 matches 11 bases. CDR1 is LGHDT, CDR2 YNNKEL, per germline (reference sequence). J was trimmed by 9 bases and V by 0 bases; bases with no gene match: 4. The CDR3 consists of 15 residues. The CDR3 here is CASSQELLAGGEQFF. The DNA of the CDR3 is TGTGCCAGCAGCCAAGAGTTGCTAGCGGGAGGTGAGCAGTTCTTC.

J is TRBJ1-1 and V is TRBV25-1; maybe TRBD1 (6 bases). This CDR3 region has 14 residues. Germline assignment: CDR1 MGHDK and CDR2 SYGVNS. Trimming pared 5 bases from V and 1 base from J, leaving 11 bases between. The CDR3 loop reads CASSPRGPNTEAFF. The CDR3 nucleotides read TGTGCCAGCAGTCCCAGGGGCCCGAACACTGAAGCTTTCTTT.

CDR3 in DNA: TGTGCCAGCAGCTCCCTGGGATTGGACAGGGCTAATGAAAAACTGTTTTTT. This gives the protein CASSSLGLDRANEKLFF. The gene calls are TRBV7-6 and TRBJ1-4; TRBD1 matches 8 bases. CDR3 length equals 17 residues. V was pared by 4 bases and J by 3 bases, with 10 bases of the junction left unmatched. The germline gives CDR1 SGHVS, CDR2 FNYEAQ. Variable domain in full (rest from reference TRBV7-6 and TRBJ1-4): GAGVSQSPRYKVTKRGQDVALRCDPISGHVSLYWYRQALGQGPEFLTYFNYEAQQDKSGLPNDRFSAERPEGSISTLTIQRTEQRDSAMYRCASSSLGLDRANEKLFFGSGTQLSVL.

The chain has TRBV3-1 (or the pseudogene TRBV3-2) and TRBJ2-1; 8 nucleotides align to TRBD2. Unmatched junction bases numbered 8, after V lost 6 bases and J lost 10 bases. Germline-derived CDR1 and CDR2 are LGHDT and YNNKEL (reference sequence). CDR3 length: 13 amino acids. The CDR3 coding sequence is TGTGCCAGCAGGGAATCCGGGAGGGGAGAGCAGTTCTTC. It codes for CASRESGRGEQFF.

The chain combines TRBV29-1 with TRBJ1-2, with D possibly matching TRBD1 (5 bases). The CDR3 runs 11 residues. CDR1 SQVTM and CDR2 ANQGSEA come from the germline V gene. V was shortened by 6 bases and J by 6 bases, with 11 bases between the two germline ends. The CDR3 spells CSVRDLDGYTF. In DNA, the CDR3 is TGCAGCGTCAGGGATTTGGATGGCTACACCTTC.

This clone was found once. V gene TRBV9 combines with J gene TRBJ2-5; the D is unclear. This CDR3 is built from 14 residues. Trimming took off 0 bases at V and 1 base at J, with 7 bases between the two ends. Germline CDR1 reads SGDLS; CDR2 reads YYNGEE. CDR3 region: CASSVDRVQETQYF. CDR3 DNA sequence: TGTGCCAGCAGCGTAGATCGGGTCCAAGAGACCCAGTACTTC.

CDR3 sequence reads: CASSFGTGFGYTF. The CDR3 DNA reads as TGTGCCAGCAGTTTCGGGACAGGGTTCGGCTACACCTTC. The V call is TRBV6-5, the J call TRBJ1-2, with 9 bases identical to TRBD1. The trim removed 4 bases at V and 8 bases at J, leaving 5 bases unmatched. Germline-derived CDR1 and CDR2 are MNHEY and SVGAGI. This CDR3 comprises 13 residues.

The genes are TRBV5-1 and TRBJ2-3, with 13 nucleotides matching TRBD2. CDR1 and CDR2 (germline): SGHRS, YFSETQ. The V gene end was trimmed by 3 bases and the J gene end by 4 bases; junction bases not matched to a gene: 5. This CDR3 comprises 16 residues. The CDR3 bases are TGCGCCAGCAGCTCAGGACTAGCGGGAGTATCAGATACGCAGTATTTT. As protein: CASSSGLAGVSDTQYF.

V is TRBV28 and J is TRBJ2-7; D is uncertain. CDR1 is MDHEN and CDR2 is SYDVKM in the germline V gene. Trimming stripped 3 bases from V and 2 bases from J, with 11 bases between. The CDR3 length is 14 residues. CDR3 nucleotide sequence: TGTGCCAGCAGTTTGTTGGCGGTCACCTACGAGCAGTACTTC. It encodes CASSLLAVTYEQYF.

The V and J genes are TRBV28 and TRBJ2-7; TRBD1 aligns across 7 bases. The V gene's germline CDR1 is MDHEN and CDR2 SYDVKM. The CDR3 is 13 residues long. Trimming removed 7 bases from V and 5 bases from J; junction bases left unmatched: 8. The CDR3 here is CASTQGGANEQYF. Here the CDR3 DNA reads TGTGCCAGCACGCAAGGGGGCGCGAACGAGCAGTACTTC.

CDR3 residues: CASSPPAGGPFYEQYF. The CDR3 region has the DNA TGCGCCAGCAGCCCCCCCGCGGGAGGCCCCTTCTACGAGCAGTACTTC. This sequence joins TRBV5-1 and TRBJ2-7; 8 bases fit TRBD2. Trimming at V came to 4 bases and at J to 3 bases, leaving 12 bases not matched to a gene. The CDR3 has 16 amino acids. The V gene's germline CDR1 is SGHRS and CDR2 YFSETQ.

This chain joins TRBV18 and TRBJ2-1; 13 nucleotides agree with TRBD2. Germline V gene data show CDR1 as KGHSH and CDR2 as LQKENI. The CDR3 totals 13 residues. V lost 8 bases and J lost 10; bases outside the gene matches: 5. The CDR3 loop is CASSGLAGVEQFF. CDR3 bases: TGTGCCAGCAGTGGACTAGCGGGAGTGGAGCAGTTCTTC.

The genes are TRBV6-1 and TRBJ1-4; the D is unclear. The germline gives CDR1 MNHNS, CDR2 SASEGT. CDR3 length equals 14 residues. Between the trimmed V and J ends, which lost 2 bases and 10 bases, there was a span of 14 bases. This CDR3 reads CASSEQQTIGKLFF. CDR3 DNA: TGTGCCAGCAGTGAACAACAGACCATTGGAAAACTGTTTTTT.